These 17 T cell receptor beta chains originate from one sample sequenced in a study of T-cell memory formation after mild COVID-19. TCRdb recomputed calls from the 5' RACE reads with MiXCR, one row per CDR3 protein. The repertoire includes under 450,000 distinct CDR3 sequences, about a quarter of them detected once, and 10% to 15% sits in the top ten. The sample was PBMCs or a T cell subset sorted from them (not recorded which). These receptors were taken from an adult woman who had mild COVID-19 (a few samples of this study predate the infection). Cell type and time point are not known.

This chain's CDR3 is CASSYPGPISSGANVLTF. For the CDR3, the DNA is TGTGCCAGCAGTTATCCGGGTCCTATAAGCTCTGGGGCCAACGTCCTGACTTTC. This chain links TRBV6-2 or TRBV6-3 with TRBJ2-6; D gene ambiguous. V was cut by 3 bases and J by 0 bases, with 15 bases left in between. This CDR3 contains 18 residues. Germline V lookup: CDR1 MNHEY, CDR2 SVGEGT.

This clonotype showed up just a few times. V gene TRBV6-1 combines with J gene TRBJ1-1; 7 nucleotides align to TRBD1. V lost 7 bases and J lost 4; bases outside the gene matches: 9. This CDR3 is built from 14 residues. CDR1 is MNHNS and CDR2 is SASEGT in the germline V gene. The CDR3 here is CASNPPGTATEAFF. The CDR3 nucleotides read TGTGCCAGCAACCCTCCGGGGACAGCCACTGAAGCTTTCTTT.

J is TRBJ2-3 and V is TRBV24-1; TRBD2 matches 10 bases. V lost 4 bases to trimming and J lost 2 bases; unmatched junction nucleotides: 5. This CDR3 contains 16 residues. The germline CDR1 and CDR2 sequences are KGHDR and SFDVKD. The CDR3 sequence: CATSDPSGSYTDTQYF. The CDR3 DNA follows: TGTGCCACCAGTGACCCTAGCGGGAGTTACACAGATACGCAGTATTTT.

This clonotype was found a few times. CDR3 sequence (DNA): TGCGCCAGCAGCCAACTGACCCGGAGGGCCACTGAAGCTTTCTTT. Protein: CASSQLTRRATEAFF. The chain links TRBV4-1 to TRBJ1-1; D unclear. Looked up from germline, CDR1 is MGHRA and CDR2 is YSYEKL. The V and J ends lost 2 bases and 4 bases respectively, with 14 bases between them. The CDR3 covers 15 residues.

This chain links TRBV7-9 with TRBJ2-1; 9 bases match TRBD1. This CDR3 is 16 amino acids long. The germline gives CDR1 SEHNR, CDR2 FQNEAQ (reference sequence). The V and J ends lost 4 bases and 4 bases, in that order; junction bases with no gene match: 8. The CDR3 spells CASSYSLGQGYNEQFF. The CDR3, as DNA: TGTGCCAGCAGCTACTCTTTGGGACAGGGTTACAATGAGCAGTTCTTC.

The chain carries TRBV2 and TRBJ2-3; the D is unclear. This CDR3 is 13 amino acids long. Trimming took 8 bases from V and 3 from J, leaving 12 bases between them. Germline V gene sequence: CDR1 SNHLY, CDR2 FYNNEI. This chain's CDR3 is CASVRPATDTQYF. The CDR3 DNA is TGTGCCAGCGTTCGACCGGCGACAGATACGCAGTATTTT.

There are a few counts of this clonotype. The chain's CDR3 is CASSRRAPGTEAFF. In DNA form, the CDR3 reads TGTGCCAGCAGTAGACGGGCCCCAGGCACTGAAGCTTTCTTT. The chain combines TRBV27 with TRBJ1-1; D not resolved. Trimming left V 5 bases short and J 4 bases short, with 14 bases between. Germline CDR1 reads MNHEY; CDR2 reads SMNVEV (reference sequence). The CDR3 has 14 amino acids.

This clonotype was seen many times. The chain uses TRBV4-1 and TRBJ2-1; 16 bases fit TRBD2. The CDR3 totals 19 residues. After removal of 3 bases from V and 4 bases from J, the junction contained 9 bases not matched to a gene. Per the germline V gene, CDR1 is MGHRA and CDR2 is YSYEKL. The CDR3 nucleotides are TGCGCCAGCAGCCACCCGGGACTAGCGGGGGGGCCGGATTACAATGAGCAGTTCTTC. This translates into CASSHPGLAGGPDYNEQFF.

This chain connects TRBV9 to TRBJ2-1, with 10 bases that match TRBD1. This CDR3 has 15 amino acids. The trim removed 2 bases at V and 7 bases at J, leaving 6 bases unmatched. Germline V CDR1 and CDR2: SGDLS, YYNGEE. CDR3 in amino acids: CASSVTGGAHNEQFF. Written as DNA, the CDR3 is TGTGCCAGCAGCGTGACAGGGGGCGCGCATAATGAGCAGTTCTTC.

V usage is TRBV2 and J usage is TRBJ2-6; D assignment may be TRBD1 or TRBD2 (6 bases each). V lost 8 bases to trimming and J lost 0 bases, with 17 bases between them. The CDR3 runs to 17 residues. The V gene's germline CDR1 is SNHLY and CDR2 FYNNEI. In DNA, the CDR3 is TGTGCCAGCTCCCGACTAGAGGGGGACTCTGGGGCCAACGTCCTGACTTTC. Translating it yields CASSRLEGDSGANVLTF. The full variable domain, with the rest looked up from reference TRBV2 and TRBJ2-6, is EPEVTQTPSHQVTQMGQEVILRCVPISNHLYFYWYRQILGQKVEFLVSFYNNEISEKSEIFDDQFSVERPDGSNFTLKIRSTKLEDSAMYFCASSRLEGDSGANVLTFGAGSRLTVL.

The J gene is TRBJ2-3, the V gene TRBV4-1, with D perhaps matching TRBD2 (6 bases). The V and J ends lost 2 bases and 2 bases respectively, with 17 bases between them. The CDR3 is 17 residues long. Germline V gene data show CDR1 as MGHRA and CDR2 as YSYEKL. The CDR3 loop is CASSQWRLGGNTDTQYF. CDR3 DNA sequence: TGCGCCAGCAGCCAATGGCGGCTTGGGGGGAACACAGATACGCAGTATTTT.

The V call is TRBV4-2, the J call TRBJ1-4; D remains ambiguous. V lost 0 bases and J lost 8, with 16 bases in between. Germline V gene data show CDR1 as LGHNA and CDR2 as YNFKEQ. This CDR3 is 16 amino acids long. Here the CDR3 reads CASSQDRPGFQEKLFF. The CDR3 bases are TGTGCCAGCAGCCAAGATAGGCCGGGGTTCCAAGAAAAACTGTTTTTT.

This clonotype was detected only a few times. The chain joins TRBV18 to TRBJ2-7, with a tentative D call TRBD2 (5 bases). Trimming stripped 2 bases from V and 2 bases from J, with 10 bases between. The CDR3 is 14 amino acids. Germline loops: CDR1 KGHSH, CDR2 LQKENI. CDR3 coding DNA: TGTGCCAGCTCACCAACGGAGGACCCCTACGAGCAGTACTTC. Its protein is CASSPTEDPYEQYF.

At least ten counts were recorded for this clonotype. The chain links TRBV5-6 to TRBJ2-1; either TRBD1 or TRBD2 may supply D (7 bases each). CDR3 length: 18 amino acids. V lost 3 bases and J lost 0, with 19 bases in between. Germline lookup yields CDR1 SGHDT and CDR2 YYEEEE. This CDR3 reads CASSSLTSRGSSYNEQFF. CDR3 in DNA: TGTGCCAGCAGCTCTCTGACTAGCAGGGGGAGCTCCTACAATGAGCAGTTCTTC.

The chain carries TRBV6-1 and TRBJ1-3, with D maybe TRBD1 (5 bases). With 8 bases removed from V and 0 bases from J, the gap between germline ends came to 11 bases. This CDR3 region has 14 residues. From germline, CDR1 is MNHNS and CDR2 SASEGT. For the CDR3, the DNA is TGTGCCAGCGCGCGACAGACCTCTGGAAACACCATATATTTT. This gives the protein CASARQTSGNTIYF.

This chain's CDR3 is CASSDRGALDEQYF. In DNA form, the CDR3 reads TGTGCCAGCAGTGACAGGGGCGCCCTCGACGAGCAGTACTTC. The rearrangement links TRBV12-3 or TRBV12-4 to TRBJ2-7; 8 bases line up with TRBD1. This CDR3 comprises 14 residues. V lost 5 bases to trimming and J lost 5 bases; unmatched junction nucleotides: 8.

This clonotype has a single count. This rearrangement joins TRBV3-1 to TRBJ1-5, with TRBD1 identical over 8 bases. The V and J ends lost 6 bases and 6 bases, in that order; junction bases with no gene match: 7. This CDR3 has 14 amino acids. Per the germline V gene, CDR1 is LGHDT and CDR2 is YNNKEL (reference sequence). The DNA for the CDR3 is TGTGCCAGCAGTCCGGACAGGGAGGGTCAGCCCCAGCATTTT. Protein: CASSPDREGQPQHF.